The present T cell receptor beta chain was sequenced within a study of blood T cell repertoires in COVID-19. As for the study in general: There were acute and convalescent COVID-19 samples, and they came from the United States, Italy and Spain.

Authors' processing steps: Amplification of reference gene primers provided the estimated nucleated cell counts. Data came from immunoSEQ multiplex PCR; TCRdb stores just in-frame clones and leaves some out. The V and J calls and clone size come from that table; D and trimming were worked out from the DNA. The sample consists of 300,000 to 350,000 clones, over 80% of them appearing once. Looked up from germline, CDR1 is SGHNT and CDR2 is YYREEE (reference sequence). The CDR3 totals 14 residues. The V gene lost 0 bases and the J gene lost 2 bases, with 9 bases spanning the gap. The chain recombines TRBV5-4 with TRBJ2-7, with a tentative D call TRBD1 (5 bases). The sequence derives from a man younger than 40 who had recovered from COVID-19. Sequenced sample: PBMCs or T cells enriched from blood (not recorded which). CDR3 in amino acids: CASSLEVGAYEQYF. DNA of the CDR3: TGTGCCAGCAGCTTGGAAGTAGGGGCCTACGAGCAGTACTTC.